The 22 T cell receptor beta chains in this list originate from one sample, sequenced in a study of T cells in Graves' hyperthyroidism and ophthalmopathy. The source material, RNA transcripts, was used to amplify TCR beta CDR3 regions. The HTBI primer set was used in a first-round RT-PCR of the TCR CDR3. MiXCR, run by TCRdb on the multiplex PCR reads, gives a single entry per CDR3 protein. The table lists 500,000 to 600,000 distinct CDR3 sequences, roughly 21% of them singletons. The sample consisted of blood. The receptors were sampled from a man aged 40-49 years with Graves' ophthalmopathy.

The table lists this clonotype with many counts. The V and J genes are TRBV28 and TRBJ2-7; no reliable D call. The CDR3 length is 18 residues. The V gene lost 2 bases and the J gene lost 3 bases, with 23 bases spanning the gap. The V gene's germline CDR1 is MDHEN and CDR2 SYDVKM. In DNA form, the CDR3 reads TGTGCCAGCAGTTTAGGGTTTCAGCCCGATGGCTCGAACTACGAGCAGTACTTC. Amino acid sequence: CASSLGFQPDGSNYEQYF.

This clonotype was seen a handful of times. The genes are TRBV3-1 and TRBJ1-1, with no clear D. The ends were cut back, 3 bases at V and 4 bases at J, with 15 bases in the middle. CDR3 length equals 15 residues. Germline V gives CDR1 LGHDT, CDR2 YNNKEL (reference sequence). The DNA of the CDR3 is TGTGCCAGCAGCCAGAACGCGGGAAGCGGCACTGAAGCTTTCTTT. Translating gives CASSQNAGSGTEAFF.

The sample holds a few counts of this clonotype. The chain carries TRBV18 and TRBJ1-5, with 7 bases identical to TRBD1. V lost 6 bases to trimming and J lost 9 bases; unmatched junction nucleotides: 14. CDR1 KGHSH and CDR2 LQKENI come from the germline V gene. There are 15 residues in the CDR3. The CDR3 protein is CASSIEETGSLPQHF. The CDR3, as DNA: TGTGCCAGCTCCATAGAGGAGACAGGGAGTCTGCCCCAGCATTTT.

The rearrangement links TRBV5-1 to TRBJ2-1, with TRBD2 matching 8 bases. This CDR3 region has 15 residues. CDR1 is SGHRS, CDR2 YFSETQ, per germline. V dropped 2 bases and J dropped 10; count of bases not matched to a gene: 11. CDR3 sequence (DNA): TGCGCCAGCAGCTTAAATAGCGGGGCCGAGGGGGAGCAGTTCTTC. Protein product: CASSLNSGAEGEQFF.

There are a few counts of this clonotype. The J gene is TRBJ2-5, the V gene TRBV15; 8 bases are shared with TRBD2. J gave up 2 bases and V 5 bases, and 10 bases lay outside the gene matches. The germline gives CDR1 LNHNV, CDR2 YYDKDF (reference sequence). The CDR3 runs 16 residues. Here the CDR3 reads CATSGYRTSGQETQYF. The DNA for the CDR3 is TGTGCCACCAGCGGCTACAGAACTAGCGGACAAGAGACCCAGTACTTC.

This clonotype was counted a few times. The rearrangement uses TRBV7-3 and TRBJ2-5, with D perhaps matching TRBD2 (5 bases). Germline values: CDR1 SGHTA, CDR2 FQGTGA. Trimming stripped 1 base from V and 5 bases from J, with 11 bases between. The CDR3 totals 14 residues. The CDR3 nucleotides are TGTGCCAGCAGCTTAAGTGGGAGTCGGGAGACCCAGTACTTC. Protein: CASSLSGSRETQYF. Full variable domain (outside the CDR3, taken from reference TRBV7-3 and TRBJ2-5): GAGVSQTPSNKVTEKGKYVELRCDPISGHTALYWYRQSLGQGPEFLIYFQGTGAADDSGLPNDRFFAVRPEGSVSTLKIQRTERGDSAVYLCASSLSGSRETQYFGPGTRLLVL.

This clonotype was counted at least ten times. This rearrangement joins TRBV24-1 to TRBJ2-1, with 7 bases identical to TRBD1. Germline V lookup: CDR1 KGHDR, CDR2 SFDVKD. Unmatched junction bases numbered 11, after V lost 9 bases and J lost 7 bases. The CDR3 extends over 14 amino acids. The CDR3 DNA reads as TGTGCCACCGCAAATCCGACAGGGTCAAATGAGCAGTTCTTC. It yields the protein CATANPTGSNEQFF.

In this sample, this clonotype turned up many times. The chain recombines TRBV6-2 or TRBV6-3 with TRBJ2-7; no clear D gene. Germline CDR1 reads MNHEY; CDR2 reads SVGEGT. CDR3 length: 17 amino acids. V was shortened by 2 bases and J by 6 bases, with 23 bases between the two germline ends. CDR3 DNA: TGTGCCAGCAGTTACAAGGTCAAGGACCGCTTGAATGTCGAGCAGTACTTC. Its translation: CASSYKVKDRLNVEQYF.

This clonotype showed up many times. The chain is built from TRBV20-1 and TRBJ2-5, with 9 bases identical to TRBD2. V lost 1 base and J lost 5; bases outside the gene matches: 8. Germline CDR1 DFQATT, CDR2 SNEGSKA (reference sequence). CDR3 length equals 15 residues. The CDR3 bases are TGCAGTGCTAGAGTGGGTAGCGGGGGTCGGGAGACCCAGTACTTC. Amino acid sequence: CSARVGSGGRETQYF.

This chain joins TRBV7-6 and TRBJ2-1, with TRBD1 identical over 8 bases. The CDR3 length is 15 residues. CDR1 is SGHVS and CDR2 is FNYEAQ in the germline V gene. After removal of 5 bases from V and 4 bases from J, the junction contained 7 bases not matched to a gene. The CDR3 DNA reads TGTGCCAGCAGCCCTCCAGGGGGCGAGTACAATGAGCAGTTCTTC. It is translated as CASSPPGGEYNEQFF.

The table lists this clonotype with many counts. The chain carries TRBV6-2 or TRBV6-3 and TRBJ1-1, with 10 bases lining up with TRBD1. The CDR3 has 17 amino acids. The V and J ends lost 3 bases and 1 base, in that order; junction bases with no gene match: 8. The germline gives CDR1 MNHEY, CDR2 SVGEGT. In DNA, the CDR3 is TGTGCCAGCAGTTATACCCTGACAGGGGGCTCGAACACTGAAGCTTTCTTT. Protein: CASSYTLTGGSNTEAFF.

This clonotype has more than one count but fewer than ten. This chain connects TRBV2 to TRBJ2-1; 8 nucleotides align to TRBD2. From germline, CDR1 is SNHLY and CDR2 FYNNEI. CDR3 length: 16 amino acids. J lost 7 bases, V lost 4 bases, and 12 bases had no gene match. The CDR3 loop is CASSGPQAGAGNEQFF. As DNA, the CDR3 is TGTGCCAGCAGTGGGCCGCAAGCGGGAGCCGGGAATGAGCAGTTCTTC.

This clonotype appeared many times. One end of the junction varies from germline; a read error may be responsible. The chain carries TRBV6-2 or TRBV6-3 and TRBJ2-1, with D possibly being TRBD1 or TRBD2 (5 bases each). CDR1 MNHEY and CDR2 SVGEGT come from the germline V gene. The CDR3 extends over 12 amino acids. Written as DNA, the CDR3 is TGTGCCAGCAGTCGGGGCTACAGTGAGCAGTTCTTC. Amino acids: CASSRGYSEQFF.

The V call is TRBV20-1, the J call TRBJ2-3; D perhaps matches TRBD2 (6 bases). The V gene's germline CDR1 is DFQATT and CDR2 SNEGSKA (reference sequence). The CDR3 is 13 amino acids. Trimming shortened V by 0 bases and J by 6 bases, and 10 bases separated the two germline ends. The CDR3 nucleotides are TGCAGTGCTAGAGAACTAGCTCTTGATACGCAGTATTTT. It codes for CSARELALDTQYF.

The rearrangement links TRBV7-8 to TRBJ1-5; possible D gene TRBD1, 5 bases. V shed 1 base and J shed 10 bases, with 14 bases lying between them. Germline lookup yields CDR1 SGHVS and CDR2 FQNEAQ. This CDR3 region has 14 residues. CDR3 in amino acids: CASSLVAAGGPQHF. Here the CDR3 DNA reads TGTGCCAGCAGCTTAGTGGCAGCCGGGGGACCCCAGCATTTT.

Only a few counts were recorded for this clonotype. The genes are TRBV5-1 and TRBJ1-1; D is uncertain. CDR3 length equals 13 residues. Trimming removed 0 bases at V and 7 bases at J, with 10 bases between. Per the germline V gene, CDR1 is SGHRS and CDR2 is YFSETQ. CDR3 region: CASSLDSWNEAFF. The CDR3 nucleotides are TGCGCCAGCAGCTTGGACAGCTGGAATGAAGCTTTCTTT.

This clonotype was detected many times. The V call is TRBV2, the J call TRBJ2-3; 7 nucleotides match TRBD2. The CDR3 runs to 14 residues. CDR1 is SNHLY and CDR2 is FYNNEI in the germline V gene. V lost 7 bases to trimming and J lost 2 bases; unmatched junction nucleotides: 6. The CDR3 protein is CASTFSGSTDTQYF. The CDR3, as DNA: TGTGCCAGCACCTTTAGCGGGTCCACAGATACGCAGTATTTT.

The V and J genes are TRBV5-1 and TRBJ1-2; 10 bases align to TRBD1. Germline V lookup: CDR1 SGHRS, CDR2 YFSETQ. V lost 5 bases to trimming and J lost 5 bases; unmatched junction nucleotides: 9. This CDR3 has 15 amino acids. The DNA for the CDR3 is TGCGCCAGCAGGCCTCCGGGACAGGGGCTTTATGGCTACACCTTC. This gives the protein CASRPPGQGLYGYTF.

The CDR3 DNA follows: TGTGCCAGCAGCCAGGGAAGCACCTATGGCTACACCTTC. This codes for CASSQGSTYGYTF. The chain combines TRBV16 with TRBJ1-2; D remains unclear. V lost 3 bases, J lost 4 bases, and 9 bases lay in between. Germline V gene lookup returns CDR1 KGHSY and CDR2 FQNENV. This CDR3 is built from 13 residues. Full variable domain (outside the CDR3, taken from reference TRBV16 and TRBJ1-2): GEEVAQTPKHLVRGEGQKAKLYCAPIKGHSYVFWYQQVLKNEFKFLISFQNENVFDETGMPKERFSAKCLPNSPCSLEIQATKLEDSAVYFCASSQGSTYGYTFGSGTRLTVV.

In this sample, this clonotype turned up a few times. This chain joins TRBV7-9 and TRBJ1-5, with D perhaps matching TRBD1 (6 bases). This CDR3 has 13 residues. Germline CDR1 reads SEHNR; CDR2 reads FQNEAQ (reference sequence). The ends were cut back, 5 bases at V and 6 bases at J, with 11 bases in the middle. Here the CDR3 DNA reads TGTGCCAGCAGCCACAGGGCAGGTCAGCCCCAGCATTTT. The encoded protein is CASSHRAGQPQHF.

This clonotype was seen a few times. The rearrangement uses TRBV5-1 and TRBJ1-2; D remains unclear. The germline V and J ends were trimmed by 0 bases and 5 bases, with 14 bases remaining between them. Germline values: CDR1 SGHRS, CDR2 YFSETQ. This CDR3 comprises 15 residues. The CDR3, as DNA: TGCGCCAGCAGCTTGGGCAGCGACTCTTATTATGGCTACACCTTC. This gives the protein CASSLGSDSYYGYTF.

A remark on this clonotype: Just one base apart from a much larger clone, this may be a read error. J is TRBJ2-7 and V is TRBV7-8, with D perhaps matching TRBD2 (6 bases). In germline, CDR1 is SGHVS, CDR2 FQNEAQ. This CDR3 is 15 amino acids long. Trimming removed 5 bases at V and 0 bases at J, with 14 bases between. CDR3 coding DNA: TGTGCCAGCAGCGGGGCTAGCGTTTCCTCCTACGAGCAGTACTTC. This translates into CASSGASVSSYEQYF.